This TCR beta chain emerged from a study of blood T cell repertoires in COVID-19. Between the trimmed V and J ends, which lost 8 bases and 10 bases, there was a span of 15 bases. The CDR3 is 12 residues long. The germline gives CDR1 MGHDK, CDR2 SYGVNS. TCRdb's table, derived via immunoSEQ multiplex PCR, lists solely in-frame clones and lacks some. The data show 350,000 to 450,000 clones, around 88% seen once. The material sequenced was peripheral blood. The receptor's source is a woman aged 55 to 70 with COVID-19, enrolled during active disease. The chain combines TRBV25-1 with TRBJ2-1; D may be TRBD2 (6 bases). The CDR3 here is CASGWGEAEQFF. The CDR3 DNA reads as TGTGCCAGCGGCTGGGGGGAAGCCGAGCAGTTCTTC.